The 3 T cell receptor beta chains below were found in one sample sequenced in a study of T cell repertoires in cytomegalovirus infection. MiXCR, run by TCRdb on the reads, gives a single entry per CDR3 protein. Of some 800,000 distinct CDR3 sequences in the sample, 30% to 35% were seen once. No cognate antigen is known for these TCRs. Sequences were derived from cultured CD8+ T cells from PBMCs, sampled from culture after CMV antigen stimulation. These receptors all come from a human donor in good health (CMV status not recorded). Some clones in this sample may be carry-over from other donors' samples.

This clonotype has at least ten counts. V and J are TRBV2 and TRBJ2-1; D call uncertain. This CDR3 spans 12 amino acids. Looked up from germline, CDR1 is SNHLY and CDR2 is FYNNEI. Trimming cost V 8 bases and J 3 bases, with 8 bases left between them. The CDR3 bases are TGTGCCAGCGAACGAAGCTACAATGAGCAGTTCTTC. Encoded protein: CASERSYNEQFF. The complete variable domain, with remaining parts taken from reference TRBV2 and TRBJ2-1, reads EPEVTQTPSHQVTQMGQEVILRCVPISNHLYFYWYRQILGQKVEFLVSFYNNEISEKSEIFDDQFSVERPDGSNFTLKIRSTKLEDSAMYFCASERSYNEQFFGPGTRLTVL.

The chain joins TRBV29-1 to TRBJ2-7, with D unclear. The germline CDR1 and CDR2 sequences are SQVTM and ANQGSEA. Trimming pared 0 bases from V and 0 bases from J, leaving 6 bases between. This CDR3 contains 13 residues. In DNA form, the CDR3 reads TGCAGCGTTGAAGATCTAAGCTCCTACGAGCAGTACGTC. Protein: CSVEDLSSYEQYV.

This sequence joins TRBV28 and TRBJ1-1, with unresolved D. This CDR3 has 13 residues. Trimming took off 4 bases at V and 1 base at J, with 7 bases between the two ends. In germline, CDR1 is MDHEN, CDR2 SYDVKM. This CDR3 reads CASSSHKNTEAFF. CDR3 in DNA: TGTGCCAGCAGTTCCCACAAGAACACTGAAGCTTTCTTT.